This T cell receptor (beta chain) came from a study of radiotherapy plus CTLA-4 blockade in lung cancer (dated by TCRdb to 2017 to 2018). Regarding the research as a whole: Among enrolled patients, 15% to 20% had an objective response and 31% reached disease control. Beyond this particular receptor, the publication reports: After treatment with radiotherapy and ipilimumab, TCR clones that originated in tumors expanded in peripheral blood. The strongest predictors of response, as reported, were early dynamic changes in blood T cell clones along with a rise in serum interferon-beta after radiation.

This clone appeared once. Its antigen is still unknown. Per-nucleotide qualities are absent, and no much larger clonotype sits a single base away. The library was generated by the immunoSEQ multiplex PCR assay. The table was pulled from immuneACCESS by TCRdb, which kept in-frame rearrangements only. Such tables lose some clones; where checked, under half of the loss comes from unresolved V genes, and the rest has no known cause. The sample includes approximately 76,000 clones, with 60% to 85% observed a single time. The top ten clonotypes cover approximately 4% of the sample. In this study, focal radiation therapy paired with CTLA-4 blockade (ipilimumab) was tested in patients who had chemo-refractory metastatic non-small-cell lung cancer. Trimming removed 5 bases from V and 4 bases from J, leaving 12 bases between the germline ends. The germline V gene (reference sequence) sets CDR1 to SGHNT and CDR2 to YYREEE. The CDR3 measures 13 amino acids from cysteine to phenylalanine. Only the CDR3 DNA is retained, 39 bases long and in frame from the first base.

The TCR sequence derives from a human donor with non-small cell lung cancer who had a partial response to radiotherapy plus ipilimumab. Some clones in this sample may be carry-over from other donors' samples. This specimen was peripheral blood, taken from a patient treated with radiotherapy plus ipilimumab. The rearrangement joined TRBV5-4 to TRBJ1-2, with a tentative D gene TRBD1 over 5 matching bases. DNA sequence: TGTGCCAGCAGGTCCGGACAACTCTATGGCTACACCTTC. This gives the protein CASRSGQLYGYTF.